Below are 7 T cell receptor beta chains sequenced from a single sample in a study of T cell repertoires in cytomegalovirus infection. Antigens for these TCRs are unknown. Each CDR3 protein is one row after TCRdb ran MiXCR on the reads. The table records 750,000 to 950,000 distinct CDR3 sequences, 25% to 30% of them present only once. This material consisted of cultured CD8+ T cells from PBMCs, taken from culture after CMV antigen stimulation. These receptors all come from a human donor in good health (CMV status not recorded). Some clones in this sample may be carry-over from other donors' samples.

This clonotype was observed a few times. The chain is built from TRBV28 and TRBJ2-7; no reliable D call. CDR3 length equals 14 residues. Germline lookup yields CDR1 MDHEN and CDR2 SYDVKM. The germline V and J ends were trimmed by 6 bases and 2 bases, with 14 bases remaining between them. In DNA, the CDR3 is TGTGCCAGCAGCCCAAGAAGCTTTACCTACGAGCAGTACGTC. It codes for CASSPRSFTYEQYV.

This clonotype was observed a few times. The chain uses TRBV6-6 and TRBJ2-1, with D perhaps matching TRBD1 (6 bases). The CDR3 totals 14 residues. V was clipped by 5 bases and J by 9 bases, with 17 bases between them. Germline-derived CDR1 and CDR2 are MNHNY and SVGAGI (reference sequence). The CDR3 here is CASSQITTGIEQFF. CDR3 DNA: TGTGCCAGCAGTCAGATCACAACAGGGATTGAGCAGTTCTTC.

The chain has TRBV10-2 and TRBJ2-7, with 8 bases that match TRBD1. The V segment lost 3 bases and the J segment 3 bases; nucleotides outside the gene matches: 7. From germline, CDR1 is WSHSY and CDR2 SAAADI. This CDR3 comprises 15 residues. The CDR3 reads CASSEDRGYVYEQYF. For the CDR3, the DNA is TGCGCCAGCAGTGAAGACAGGGGATATGTCTACGAGCAGTACTTC.

This clonotype was found a few times. The chain carries TRBV7-8 and TRBJ1-3; D possibly corresponds to TRBD1 (6 bases). From germline, CDR1 is SGHVS and CDR2 FQNEAQ. The CDR3 spans 18 residues. The V end was cut by 4 bases, the J end by 1 base, with 20 bases between. DNA of the CDR3: TGTGCCAGCAGCTCCCTCCTCGGAGGGGGTGGGTCTGGAAACACCATATATTTT. This sequence encodes CASSSLLGGGGSGNTIYF.

The V call is TRBV7-6, the J call TRBJ2-7, with D hard to call. CDR1 and CDR2 from the germline V gene are SGHVS and FNYEAQ. The CDR3 runs to 12 residues. V gave up 7 bases and J gave up 4 bases, with 11 bases separating them. CDR3 sequence reads: CASTLGDYEQYF. CDR3 bases: TGTGCCAGCACCCTTGGGGATTACGAGCAGTACTTC.

This clonotype was found once. The V and J genes are TRBV15 and TRBJ2-7; the D gene is possibly TRBD1 (5 bases). V was trimmed by 4 bases and J by 0 bases, leaving 16 bases between them. The CDR3 spans 16 residues. Germline V CDR1 and CDR2: LNHNV, YYDKDF (reference sequence). In DNA form, the CDR3 reads TGTGCCACCAGCAACGATTTAGGGGTTTCCTCCTACGAGCAGTACTTC. It codes for CATSNDLGVSSYEQYF.

The V call is TRBV4-1, the J call TRBJ1-4; D is unclear. V was shortened by 3 bases and J by 7 bases, with 15 bases between the two germline ends. The germline gives CDR1 MGHRA, CDR2 YSYEKL. The CDR3 totals 15 residues. The CDR3 coding sequence is TGCGCCAGCAGCCACTTTGATGGCGGGAGTGAAAAACTGTTTTTT. Its translation: CASSHFDGGSEKLFF.